This T cell receptor (beta chain) was observed in a study of read filtering for tumor transcriptome and immune sequencing. From 400 to 450 ng of RNA, a library with molecular barcoded alpha/delta and beta/gamma adaptors was made. Using its own MiXCR run on the reads, TCRdb lists one record per CDR3 protein. The repertoire holds around 65,000 distinct CDR3 sequences, with about a fifth as singletons. The CDR3 sequence is 14 residues long. The germline V gene encodes CDR1 MNHEY and CDR2 SMNVEV (reference sequence). A note on this clonotype: A much larger clone lies a single base off, so this may be a read error.

The chain couples TRBV27 to TRBJ1-4; 8 nucleotides match TRBD1. Sample: a population of CD138-negative cells sorted from bone marrow. The clonotype originates from a donor at least 40 years old with multiple myeloma. CDR3 in amino acids: CASSPGQGAKKLLF. The CDR3 nucleotides read TGTGCCAGCAGTCCCGGCCAGGGGGCCAAAAAACTGCTTTTT. Full variable domain (outside the CDR3, taken from reference TRBV27 and TRBJ1-4): EAQVTQNPRYLITVTGKKLTVTCSQNMNHEYMSWYRQDPGLGLRQIYYSMNVEVTDKGDVPEGYKVSRKEKRNFPLILESPSPNQTSLYFCASSPGQGAKKLLFGSGTQLSVL.